The 31 T cell receptor beta chains below all came from one sample that was sequenced in a study of PD-L1 blockade in urothelial cancer. Clones were sequenced by immunoSEQ multiplex PCR, and TCRdb holds only the in-frame ones, with some missing. The sample includes more than 45,000 clones, about 91% of them seen just once. Sequencing was performed on PBMCs, taken around atezolizumab (anti-PD-L1) treatment. The source of these receptors is a man older than 75 with urothelial cancer.

This chain uses TRBV7-2 with TRBJ2-3, with 7 bases lining up with TRBD1. In germline, CDR1 is SGHTA, CDR2 FQGNSA. This CDR3 contains 15 residues. Unmatched junction bases numbered 9, after V lost 2 bases and J lost 7 bases. The CDR3 sequence is CASSLTGARGHTQYF. The CDR3 region has the DNA TGTGCCAGCAGCTTAACAGGGGCGAGAGGGCATACGCAGTATTTT.

This clone was recorded once. This sequence joins TRBV11-2 and TRBJ1-1; the D is unclear. V lost 7 bases, J lost 1 base, and 10 bases lay in between. CDR3 size: 13 residues. Looked up from germline, CDR1 is SGHAT and CDR2 is FQNNGV. The CDR3 is CASTFSGNTEAFF. The CDR3 nucleotides read TGTGCCAGCACCTTCAGTGGGAACACTGAAGCTTTCTTT. The full variable domain, completed using reference TRBV11-2 and TRBJ1-1, is EAGVAQSPRYKIIEKRQSVAFWCNPISGHATLYWYQQILGQGPKLLIQFQNNGVVDDSQLPKDRFSAERLKGVDSTLKIQPAKLEDSAVYLCASTFSGNTEAFFGQGTRLTVV.

The chain links TRBV5-6 to TRBJ1-1, with D tentatively TRBD1 (5 bases). Per the germline V gene, CDR1 is SGHDT and CDR2 is YYEEEE. Trimming took off 3 bases at V and 1 base at J, with 13 bases between the two ends. The CDR3 consists of 15 residues. In nucleotides, the CDR3 is TGTGCCAGCAGCTGGGCGGACACACCGAACACTGAAGCTTTCTTT. It encodes CASSWADTPNTEAFF.

V is TRBV6-1 and J is TRBJ2-7; D possibly corresponds to TRBD1 (5 bases). The CDR3 is 13 residues long. Germline V gene data show CDR1 as MNHNS and CDR2 as SASEGT. The V gene lost 4 bases and the J gene lost 0 bases, with 7 bases spanning the gap. The CDR3, as DNA: TGTGCCAGCAGTGGGGGCACCTCCTACGAGCAGTACTTC. The encoded protein is CASSGGTSYEQYF.

The chain recombines TRBV18 with TRBJ2-3; a weak D match, TRBD1 (5 bases). Trimming left V 1 base short and J 1 base short, with 15 bases between. The CDR3 length is 17 residues. Germline CDR1 is KGHSH and CDR2 is LQKENI. The CDR3 DNA reads as TGTGCCAGCTCACCACTCAGGGCCCTTCGAGGCACAGATACGCAGTATTTT. Its protein product is CASSPLRALRGTDTQYF.

This clone has a single count. The rearrangement links TRBV27 to TRBJ1-5; weak D call: TRBD1 (5 bases). Trimming removed 8 bases at V and 5 bases at J, with 16 bases between. The CDR3 length is 14 residues. Germline loops: CDR1 MNHEY, CDR2 SMNVEV (reference sequence). The CDR3 sequence: CASRIWGGDQPQHF. The CDR3 coding sequence is TGTGCCAGCCGGATATGGGGGGGAGATCAGCCCCAGCATTTT.

The chain couples TRBV25-1 to TRBJ1-2; D is possibly TRBD1 (5 bases). Germline CDR1 is MGHDK and CDR2 is SYGVNS. The CDR3 totals 14 residues. With 3 bases removed from V and 7 bases from J, the gap between germline ends came to 15 bases. CDR3 protein: CASSEGRVNSGYTF. CDR3 bases: TGTGCCAGCAGTGAGGGCAGGGTTAATAGTGGCTACACCTTC.

V usage is TRBV27 and J usage is TRBJ2-7, with D possibly being TRBD1 (6 bases). Germline loops: CDR1 MNHEY, CDR2 SMNVEV (reference sequence). Trimming took off 2 bases at V and 2 bases at J, with 13 bases between the two ends. The CDR3 sequence is 15 residues long. The CDR3 sequence is CASSLLPQGPYEQYF. The CDR3 nucleotides read TGTGCCAGCAGTTTACTGCCCCAGGGGCCCTACGAGCAGTACTTC.

The V gene is TRBV5-1, the J gene TRBJ1-2; 7 nucleotides match TRBD1. This CDR3 comprises 13 residues. V shed 3 bases and J 3 bases; nucleotides not matched to a gene: 2. Germline V gene data show CDR1 as SGHRS and CDR2 as YFSETQ. The CDR3 spells CASSSTGDYGYTF. The CDR3 DNA sequence: TGCGCCAGCAGCTCCACAGGGGACTATGGCTACACCTTC.

The gene calls are TRBV6-1 and TRBJ2-7; a possible D gene is TRBD1 (6 bases). Between the trimmed V and J ends, which lost 3 bases and 2 bases, there was a span of 14 bases. This CDR3 comprises 15 residues. CDR1 is MNHNS and CDR2 is SASEGT in the germline V gene. The CDR3 is CASSDHPTGPYEQYF. CDR3 nucleotide sequence: TGTGCCAGCAGTGACCATCCGACAGGACCCTACGAGCAGTACTTC.

V and J are TRBV10-3 and TRBJ1-3; a possible D gene is TRBD1 (6 bases). In germline, CDR1 is ENHRY, CDR2 SYGVKD. This CDR3 has 13 amino acids. Trimming left V 11 bases short and J 4 bases short, with 15 bases between. The CDR3 region has the DNA TGTGCCTGCACAGGGACGGGAGGAAACACCATATATTTT. It specifies CACTGTGGNTIYF.

The chain employs TRBV7-9 and TRBJ1-2; D is ambiguous. CDR3 size: 13 residues. The V end lost 4 bases, the J end lost 3 bases, and 9 bases lay between the germline ends. The germline gives CDR1 SEHNR, CDR2 FQNEAQ (reference sequence). The CDR3 DNA sequence: TGTGCCAGCAGCTCCCCTAGTGACTATGGCTACACCTTC. It codes for CASSSPSDYGYTF.

The V call is TRBV5-1, the J call TRBJ2-7, with 9 bases matching TRBD2. The trim removed 4 bases at V and 0 bases at J, leaving 8 bases unmatched. The CDR3 extends over 16 amino acids. Germline CDR1 reads SGHRS; CDR2 reads YFSETQ. The CDR3, as DNA: TGCGCCAGCAGCCACCAAACTAGCGGGCCCTCCTACGAGCAGTACTTC. The encoded protein is CASSHQTSGPSYEQYF.

The rearrangement links TRBV19 to TRBJ1-1; 7 nucleotides align to TRBD1. Germline V gene data show CDR1 as LNHDA and CDR2 as SQIVND (reference sequence). Unmatched junction bases numbered 21, after V lost 5 bases and J lost 0 bases. CDR3 length: 20 residues. The DNA for the CDR3 is TGTGCCAGTAGTGGCCGAACCGAAACTCTGGGGGACAGATTGAACACTGAAGCTTTCTTT. As protein: CASSGRTETLGDRLNTEAFF.

This clone came up a few times. The chain joins TRBV5-1 to TRBJ1-3; D gene ambiguous. Looked up from germline, CDR1 is SGHRS and CDR2 is YFSETQ. Deletions cut 0 bases from V and 0 bases from J, with 7 bases between. CDR3 length equals 15 residues. CDR3 DNA: TGCGCCAGCAGCTTGGACGGAGGCTCTGGAAACACCATATATTTT. Protein product: CASSLDGGSGNTIYF.

A single count supports this clone. The rearrangement joins TRBV5-6 to TRBJ1-5; tentative D call: TRBD1 (6 bases). The CDR3 runs 14 residues. V shed 6 bases and J shed 4 bases, with 14 bases lying between them. The V gene's germline CDR1 is SGHDT and CDR2 YYEEEE. CDR3 nucleotides: TGTGCCAGCATCTCTGGACAGTATAATCAGCCCCAGCATTTT. It translates to CASISGQYNQPQHF.

The chain joins TRBV5-1 to TRBJ2-1; the match to TRBD2 covers 9 bases. The CDR3 runs to 19 residues. J was trimmed by 6 bases and V by 0 bases; bases with no gene match: 16. CDR1 and CDR2 from the germline V gene are SGHRS and YFSETQ. CDR3 residues: CASSLAIRVAGERANEQFF. CDR3 nucleotide sequence: TGCGCCAGCAGCTTGGCCATTAGAGTAGCGGGAGAAAGGGCCAATGAGCAGTTCTTC.

V gene TRBV29-1 combines with J gene TRBJ1-2; no clear D. This CDR3 contains 13 residues. Trimming cost V 4 bases and J 0 bases, with 9 bases left between them. Germline CDR1 SQVTM, CDR2 ANQGSEA. DNA for the CDR3: TGCAGCGTTGGCGGACTGTCTAACTATGGCTACACCTTC. It codes for CSVGGLSNYGYTF.

This rearrangement joins TRBV4-1 to TRBJ2-3, with D possibly TRBD1 on 5 matching bases. In germline, CDR1 is MGHRA, CDR2 YSYEKL. V dropped 1 base and J dropped 2 bases, with 13 bases sitting between them. The CDR3 sequence is 16 residues long. In nucleotides, the CDR3 is TGCGCCAGCAGCCAAGTTTCAGGGCCGGCCACAGATACGCAGTATTTT. This codes for CASSQVSGPATDTQYF.

CDR3 protein: CSASPNYGYTF. The CDR3 nucleotides are TGCAGTGCTTCCCCGAACTATGGCTACACCTTC. J is TRBJ1-2 and V is TRBV20-1; D not certain. The CDR3 is 11 residues long. In germline, CDR1 is DFQATT, CDR2 SNEGSKA (reference sequence). Trimming pared 5 bases from V and 2 bases from J, leaving 6 bases between.

This chain joins TRBV29-1 and TRBJ2-1; weak D call: TRBD1 (6 bases). V was cut by 2 bases and J by 2 bases, with 22 bases left in between. Germline V CDR1 and CDR2: SQVTM, ANQGSEA. This CDR3 has 18 amino acids. CDR3 sequence: CSVENPYRVPGAYNEQFF. In nucleotides, the CDR3 is TGCAGCGTTGAAAACCCCTACAGGGTCCCCGGAGCCTACAATGAGCAGTTCTTC.

The rearrangement uses TRBV30 and TRBJ2-7, with 11 positions matching TRBD2. Trimming cost V 0 bases and J 0 bases; bases outside gene matches: 1. The CDR3 sequence is 15 residues long. Germline V CDR1 and CDR2: GTSNPN, SVGIG (reference sequence). CDR3 coding DNA: TGTGCCTGGAGTGTACTAGCGGGAGACTCCTACGAGCAGTACTTC. Its translation is CAWSVLAGDSYEQYF. Together with reference TRBV30 and TRBJ2-7, the CDR3 gives the full variable domain: SQTIHQWPATLVQPVGSPLSLECTVEGTSNPNLYWYRQAAGRGLQLLFYSVGIGQISSEVPQNLSASRPQDRQFILSSKKLLLSDSGFYLCAWSVLAGDSYEQYFGPGTRLTVT.

V usage is TRBV6-1 and J usage is TRBJ1-1, with D uncertain. Germline V CDR1 and CDR2: MNHNS, SASEGT. CDR3 length equals 15 residues. Trimming took off 6 bases at V and 3 bases at J, with 17 bases between the two ends. The CDR3 sequence is CASRSPPRPHTEAFF. The CDR3 DNA sequence: TGTGCCAGCAGGTCTCCCCCGCGGCCGCACACTGAAGCTTTCTTT.

CDR3 region: CASSYDRGKTEAFF. The CDR3 nucleotides are TGTGCCAGCAGCTACGACAGGGGAAAAACTGAAGCTTTCTTT. The chain carries TRBV7-2 and TRBJ1-1; 8 bases match TRBD1. The CDR3 loop spans 14 amino acids. Germline CDR1 is SGHTA and CDR2 is FQGNSA. V trimming: 4 bases; J trimming: 5 bases; junction bases outside the gene matches: 6. Drawing the rest from reference TRBV7-2 and TRBJ1-1, the complete variable domain is GAGVSQSPSNKVTEKGKDVELRCDPISGHTALYWYRQSLGQGLEFLIYFQGNSAPDKSGLPSDRFSAERTGGSVSTLTIQRTQQEDSAVYLCASSYDRGKTEAFFGQGTRLTVV.

This rearrangement joins TRBV6-1 to TRBJ1-5; the match to TRBD1 covers 10 bases. With 6 bases clipped from V and 13 bases from J, the junction kept 12 bases outside the gene matches. CDR1 and CDR2 from the germline V gene are MNHNS and SASEGT. The CDR3 is 14 residues long. CDR3 region: CASRGGTGEYSQHF. For the CDR3, the DNA is TGTGCCAGCAGGGGCGGGACAGGGGAATACTCTCAGCATTTT.

The CDR3, as DNA: TGTGCCTGGGGTCCTCAGGGGCGGCCAGGTGAAAAACTGTTTTTT. Translation gives CAWGPQGRPGEKLFF. V usage is TRBV30 and J usage is TRBJ1-4; maybe TRBD1 (6 bases). Trimming took off 5 bases at V and 7 bases at J, with 20 bases between the two ends. There are 15 residues in the CDR3. Per germline, CDR1 GTSNPN and CDR2 SVGIG (reference sequence).

The chain recombines TRBV19 with TRBJ2-5; 7 bases align to TRBD2. CDR3 length equals 14 residues. Trimming removed 5 bases from V and 4 bases from J; junction bases left unmatched: 7. Looked up from germline, CDR1 is LNHDA and CDR2 is SQIVND (reference sequence). Here the CDR3 DNA reads TGTGCCAGTAGTGGGGAGGGTTTTGGAGAGACCCAGTACTTC. Translation gives CASSGEGFGETQYF.

The chain is built from TRBV19 and TRBJ2-4; 10 positions match TRBD2. CDR1 and CDR2 from the germline V gene are LNHDA and SQIVND (reference sequence). The CDR3 has 15 amino acids. V gave up 8 bases and J gave up 3 bases; unmatched junction bases: 7. This CDR3 reads CASQAGGLGKNIQYF. In DNA form, the CDR3 reads TGTGCCAGTCAAGCGGGAGGGTTAGGCAAAAACATTCAGTACTTC.

The chain joins TRBV14 to TRBJ1-1; unclear D gene. This CDR3 has 13 amino acids. Trimming took 0 bases from V and 11 from J, leaving 13 bases between them. CDR1 is SGHDN and CDR2 is FVKESK in the germline V gene. The CDR3 nucleotides are TGTGCCAGCAGCCAAGATAGAACGGCGGGGGCTTTCTTT. It is translated as CASSQDRTAGAFF.

The genes are TRBV14 and TRBJ1-2; D unresolved. The CDR3 covers 12 residues. The V gene lost 4 bases and the J gene lost 1 base, with 4 bases spanning the gap. Germline V gives CDR1 SGHDN, CDR2 FVKESK. CDR3 in amino acids: CASSPLNYGYTF. DNA for the CDR3: TGTGCCAGCAGCCCTCTTAACTATGGCTACACCTTC.

V usage is TRBV10-3 and J usage is TRBJ1-1; D is possibly TRBD1 (6 bases). Germline V gene sequence: CDR1 ENHRY, CDR2 SYGVKD. V was clipped by 6 bases and J by 3 bases, with 14 bases between them. The CDR3 runs to 14 residues. The CDR3 loop reads CAISRQVPDTEAFF. CDR3 nucleotides: TGTGCCATCAGCAGACAGGTGCCGGACACTGAAGCTTTCTTT.